The 32 T cell receptor beta chains given below trace back to one sample, sequenced in a study of blood T cell repertoires in COVID-19. Only in-frame clones appear in the TCRdb table, and some are missing; sequencing was by immunoSEQ multiplex PCR. The sample holds some 400,000 clones; 80% to 90% are singletons and the top ten take approximately 1.2%. Sequenced input: PBMCs or T cells enriched from blood (not recorded which). The source of these receptors is a man aged 30-40 years who had recovered from COVID-19.

CDR3 in amino acids: CASSHSGIDDTEAFF. The DNA for the CDR3 is TGTGCCAGCAGCCATTCGGGTATAGATGACACTGAAGCTTTCTTT. The chain couples TRBV3-1 (or the pseudogene TRBV3-2) to TRBJ1-1, with unresolved D. Trimming stripped 3 bases from V and 3 bases from J, with 14 bases between. The CDR3 has 15 residues. Germline values: CDR1 LGHDT, CDR2 YNNKEL (reference sequence).

The rearrangement uses TRBV10-3 and TRBJ1-5, with unresolved D. The ends were cut back, 3 bases at V and 7 bases at J, with 7 bases in the middle. The CDR3 sequence is 12 residues long. The germline CDR1 and CDR2 sequences are ENHRY and SYGVKD. The CDR3 coding sequence is TGTGCCATCAGTGATCTTGAGCAGCCCCAGCATTTT. Amino acid sequence: CAISDLEQPQHF.

The chain joins TRBV7-9 to TRBJ1-1; a possible D gene is TRBD1 (5 bases). The CDR3 loop spans 12 amino acids. CDR1 and CDR2 (germline): SEHNR, FQNEAQ (reference sequence). The V gene lost 4 bases and the J gene lost 13 bases, with 16 bases spanning the gap. As DNA, the CDR3 is TGTGCCAGCAGCTCCCAGGGCGAGGTCGTTTTCTTT. Amino acids: CASSSQGEVVFF.

This clone was found once. V usage is TRBV5-5 and J usage is TRBJ1-2; 8 nucleotides match TRBD1. Germline loops: CDR1 SGHKS, CDR2 YYEKEE (reference sequence). The CDR3 extends over 15 amino acids. V lost 4 bases, J lost 0 bases, and 5 bases stayed unmatched. The DNA of the CDR3 is TGTGCCAGCAGCCCTTCGACAGGGGCTAACTATGGCTACACCTTC. It yields the protein CASSPSTGANYGYTF. Based on the CDR3 plus reference TRBV5-5 and TRBJ1-2, the full variable domain is DAGVTQSPTHLIKTRGQQVTLRCSPISGHKSVSWYQQVLGQGPQFIFQYYEKEERGRGNFPDRFSARQFPNYSSELNVNALLLGDSALYLCASSPSTGANYGYTFGSGTRLTVV.

In its sample, this clone was seen once. V is TRBV18 and J is TRBJ1-5, with unresolved D. Germline CDR1 is KGHSH and CDR2 is LQKENI. This CDR3 spans 16 amino acids. Between the trimmed V and J ends, which lost 6 bases and 0 bases, there was a span of 15 bases. The CDR3 region is CASSSGSPYSNQPQHF. The CDR3, as DNA: TGTGCCAGCTCGAGCGGAAGTCCTTATAGCAATCAGCCCCAGCATTTT.

The chain uses TRBV24-1 and TRBJ2-5; no clear D. Germline CDR1 reads KGHDR; CDR2 reads SFDVKD. CDR3 length equals 11 residues. V gave up 2 bases and J gave up 7 bases, with 4 bases separating them. CDR3 amino acids: CATSDSGTQYF. Here the CDR3 DNA reads TGTGCCACCAGTGATTCCGGGACCCAGTACTTC.

J is TRBJ2-7 and V is TRBV10-3; 12 positions match TRBD1. The CDR3 is 17 residues long. Trimming took 4 bases from V and 0 from J; bases not matched to a gene: 7. The germline CDR1 and CDR2 sequences are ENHRY and SYGVKD. The CDR3 is CAISGGTGGLTSYEQYF. CDR3 DNA: TGTGCCATCAGTGGGGGGACAGGGGGCCTTACCTCCTACGAGCAGTACTTC.

The rearrangement links TRBV10-3 to TRBJ1-5, with 8 bases that match TRBD1. CDR1 is ENHRY and CDR2 is SYGVKD in the germline V gene. J gave up 7 bases and V 3 bases, and 5 bases lay outside the gene matches. There are 14 residues in the CDR3. CDR3 amino acids: CAISEQGDKQPQHF. DNA of the CDR3: TGTGCCATCAGTGAACAGGGGGATAAGCAGCCCCAGCATTTT.

The genes are TRBV6-5 and TRBJ2-7; the match to TRBD2 covers 8 bases. After removal of 5 bases from V and 4 bases from J, the junction contained 7 bases not matched to a gene. This CDR3 has 14 amino acids. CDR1 and CDR2 from the germline V gene are MNHEY and SVGAGI. The CDR3 DNA sequence: TGTGCCAGCAGTCCCAGCGGGGGCCAATACGAGCAGTACTTC. Protein: CASSPSGGQYEQYF.

V is TRBV7-9 and J is TRBJ2-4, with a weak D call TRBD2 (7 bases). The germline gives CDR1 SEHNR, CDR2 FQNEAQ (reference sequence). The CDR3 spans 17 residues. Trimming removed 4 bases at V and 1 base at J, with 17 bases between. The CDR3 coding sequence is TGTGCCAGCAGCTCCCTAGACAGGCGGGGGGCCAAAAACATTCAGTACTTC. This gives the protein CASSSLDRRGAKNIQYF.

The chain uses TRBV3-1 (or the pseudogene TRBV3-2) and TRBJ2-5; weak D call: TRBD2 (6 bases). CDR1 and CDR2 from the germline V gene are LGHDT and YNNKEL (reference sequence). V dropped 4 bases and J dropped 1 base, with 16 bases sitting between them. There are 16 residues in the CDR3. DNA of the CDR3: TGTGCCAGCAGCCTTCTAGCGTTCCAGGGCCAAGAGACCCAGTACTTC. Translated: CASSLLAFQGQETQYF.

In DNA form, the CDR3 reads TGTGCCAGCTCACCTAGTAAAGCTGGAAACACCATATATTTT. This gives the protein CASSPSKAGNTIYF. The chain links TRBV18 to TRBJ1-3; D uncertain. The CDR3 covers 14 residues. Germline V gives CDR1 KGHSH, CDR2 LQKENI. Trimming left V 3 bases short and J 2 bases short, with 8 bases between.

Here the CDR3 reads CASSMDRVSYNEQFF. The DNA for the CDR3 is TGTGCCAGCAGCATGGACAGGGTCTCCTACAATGAGCAGTTCTTC. The chain employs TRBV7-9 and TRBJ2-1; 8 nucleotides line up with TRBD1. Trimming removed 5 bases from V and 0 bases from J; junction bases left unmatched: 3. CDR3 length: 15 residues. Germline V CDR1 and CDR2: SEHNR, FQNEAQ (reference sequence).

The chain uses TRBV19 and TRBJ1-1; a weak D match, TRBD1 (6 bases). Germline CDR1 LNHDA, CDR2 SQIVND (reference sequence). This CDR3 is 13 amino acids long. V was trimmed by 4 bases and J by 0 bases, leaving 6 bases between them. CDR3 DNA sequence: TGTGCCAGTAGTACAGGGGTGAACACTGAAGCTTTCTTT. This encodes CASSTGVNTEAFF.

This clone was seen only once. The chain carries TRBV2 and TRBJ1-1; no reliable D call. Between the trimmed V and J ends, which lost 2 bases and 0 bases, there was a span of 7 bases. The CDR3 contains 14 residues. Germline values: CDR1 SNHLY, CDR2 FYNNEI. CDR3 DNA: TGTGCCAGCAGTGAAATTCTCCTGAACACTGAAGCTTTCTTT. Protein sequence: CASSEILLNTEAFF.

V and J are TRBV18 and TRBJ1-2; D possibly corresponds to TRBD1 (5 bases). V was pared by 1 base and J by 1 base, with 10 bases between. CDR1 and CDR2 from the germline V gene are KGHSH and LQKENI. CDR3 length equals 15 residues. This CDR3 is CASSPQGPNNYGYTF. The CDR3 nucleotides are TGTGCCAGCTCACCACAGGGGCCGAATAACTATGGCTACACCTTC.

The genes are TRBV6-2 or TRBV6-3 and TRBJ2-5; TRBD1 matches at 7 bases. With 4 bases clipped from V and 1 base from J, the junction kept 6 bases outside the gene matches. Germline lookup yields CDR1 MNHEY and CDR2 SVGEGT. CDR3 length equals 15 residues. This CDR3 is CASSFSTGSQETQYF. The CDR3 DNA reads TGTGCCAGCAGTTTCTCGACAGGGTCCCAAGAGACCCAGTACTTC.

This clone occurred once. This rearrangement joins TRBV11-2 to TRBJ1-5; D gene ambiguous. Germline assignment: CDR1 SGHAT and CDR2 FQNNGV. Between the trimmed V and J ends, which lost 0 bases and 0 bases, there was a span of 9 bases. The CDR3 loop spans 16 amino acids. This CDR3 is CASSLDAGYSNQPQHF. DNA of the CDR3: TGTGCCAGCAGCTTAGATGCGGGATATAGCAATCAGCCCCAGCATTTT.

The chain carries TRBV5-6 and TRBJ1-2, with 7 bases aligning to TRBD1. The CDR3 has 17 amino acids. Looked up from germline, CDR1 is SGHDT and CDR2 is YYEEEE. The junction had 16 bases not matched to a gene; V was cut back by 0 bases and J by 8 bases. The CDR3 spells CASSLGGTAPFSIGYTF. The CDR3 DNA follows: TGTGCCAGCAGCTTGGGCGGGACAGCACCTTTTAGTATCGGCTACACCTTC.

The genes are TRBV30 and TRBJ2-3; D ambiguous. Germline V gives CDR1 GTSNPN, CDR2 SVGIG (reference sequence). V lost 0 bases and J lost 2, with 9 bases in between. CDR3 length equals 14 residues. Written as DNA, the CDR3 is TGTGCCTGGAGTGTATCTCTAGTCACAGATACGCAGTATTTT. Protein sequence: CAWSVSLVTDTQYF.

The chain recombines TRBV2 with TRBJ1-2; TRBD1 aligns across 7 bases. The V and J ends lost 2 bases and 2 bases, in that order; junction bases with no gene match: 17. The CDR3 covers 19 residues. Germline-derived CDR1 and CDR2 are SNHLY and FYNNEI. CDR3 region: CASSESGQAMIHLNYGYTF. CDR3 nucleotide sequence: TGTGCCAGCAGTGAATCCGGACAGGCTATGATACATTTAAACTATGGCTACACCTTC. Based on the CDR3 plus reference TRBV2 and TRBJ1-2, the full variable domain is EPEVTQTPSHQVTQMGQEVILRCVPISNHLYFYWYRQILGQKVEFLVSFYNNEISEKSEIFDDQFSVERPDGSNFTLKIRSTKLEDSAMYFCASSESGQAMIHLNYGYTFGSGTRLTVV.

In this sample, this clone turned up a few times. This rearrangement joins TRBV11-2 to TRBJ1-1; 9 bases are a match to TRBD1. Germline values: CDR1 SGHAT, CDR2 FQNNGV. V trimming: 1 base; J trimming: 5 bases; junction bases outside the gene matches: 2. The CDR3 has 14 residues. The DNA for the CDR3 is TGTGCCAGCAGCTTAGGACAGGGGGTGACTGAAGCTTTCTTT. This sequence encodes CASSLGQGVTEAFF.

The V gene is TRBV9, the J gene TRBJ1-2, with TRBD1 matching 7 bases. Per the germline V gene, CDR1 is SGDLS and CDR2 is YYNGEE. There are 12 residues in the CDR3. Trimming at V came to 7 bases and at J to 4 bases, leaving 4 bases not matched to a gene. The DNA of the CDR3 is TGTGCCAGCGGAGGGACAGTCTATGGCTACACCTTC. Encoded protein: CASGGTVYGYTF.

This sequence joins TRBV20-1 and TRBJ2-1; 13 nucleotides agree with TRBD2. V shed 3 bases, J shed 10 bases, and the junction held 6 bases outside the gene matches. From germline, CDR1 is DFQATT and CDR2 SNEGSKA (reference sequence). There are 14 residues in the CDR3. The DNA for the CDR3 is TGCAGTGCTAGTCCCGGACTAGCGGGGGCCGAGCAGTTCTTC. Translation: CSASPGLAGAEQFF.

The genes are TRBV29-1 and TRBJ2-4, with 8 positions matching TRBD1. Losses at the gene ends were 7 bases for V and 0 bases for J; bases not matched to a gene: 5. The germline V gene encodes CDR1 SQVTM and CDR2 ANQGSEA. The CDR3 loop spans 14 amino acids. The CDR3 DNA reads TGCAGCGCCCGGACAGGGACAGCCAAAAACATTCAGTACTTC. Residues: CSARTGTAKNIQYF.

This clone occurred a few times. The chain combines TRBV5-6 with TRBJ1-3; D is possibly TRBD1 (6 bases). The CDR3 extends over 16 amino acids. Germline CDR1 SGHDT, CDR2 YYEEEE. V dropped 3 bases and J dropped 4 bases, with 17 bases sitting between them. The CDR3 nucleotides are TGTGCCAGCAGCTCCCACGGTGGACAGAGCGGAAACACCATATATTTT. Its protein product is CASSSHGGQSGNTIYF.

This chain uses TRBV11-3 with TRBJ2-2; D is possibly TRBD1 (6 bases). Trimming pared 2 bases from V and 1 base from J, leaving 11 bases between. Germline lookup yields CDR1 SGHNT and CDR2 YENEEA. The CDR3 has 16 amino acids. CDR3 in DNA: TGTGCCAGCAGCTTATTAACAGGGTGGAACACCGGGGAGCTGTTTTTT. Encoded protein: CASSLLTGWNTGELFF.

The chain has TRBV2 and TRBJ1-1; 10 bases are a match to TRBD1. This CDR3 is 14 amino acids long. Losses at the gene ends were 6 bases for V and 6 bases for J; bases not matched to a gene: 7. Germline values: CDR1 SNHLY, CDR2 FYNNEI. The DNA of the CDR3 is TGTGCCAGCAGAACGACAGGGGGCCGGGCTGAAGCTTTCTTT. Its protein is CASRTTGGRAEAFF.

CDR3 protein: CASSQVTGANYGYTF. CDR3 bases: TGTGCCAGCAGCCAAGTAACAGGAGCTAACTATGGCTACACCTTC. The gene calls are TRBV4-2 and TRBJ1-2, with D perhaps matching TRBD1 (5 bases). The CDR3 extends over 15 amino acids. Looked up from germline, CDR1 is LGHNA and CDR2 is YNFKEQ. The V and J ends lost 1 base and 0 bases respectively, with 9 bases between them.

This chain connects TRBV5-1 to TRBJ2-5; D gene uncertain. This CDR3 comprises 15 residues. The V and J ends lost 4 bases and 5 bases respectively, with 18 bases between them. The germline CDR1 and CDR2 sequences are SGHRS and YFSETQ. The CDR3 sequence: CASSPQTSTRETQYF. In nucleotides, the CDR3 is TGCGCCAGCAGCCCTCAAACTTCGACCAGGGAGACCCAGTACTTC.

This rearrangement joins TRBV2 to TRBJ2-3; D is ambiguous. V was cut by 8 bases and J by 0 bases, with 3 bases left in between. The CDR3 consists of 11 residues. The V gene's germline CDR1 is SNHLY and CDR2 FYNNEI. In nucleotides, the CDR3 is TGTGCCAGCTCTAGCACAGATACGCAGTATTTT. Protein: CASSSTDTQYF.

V usage is TRBV3-1 (or the pseudogene TRBV3-2) and J usage is TRBJ2-5; 8 nucleotides align to TRBD1. This CDR3 has 14 residues. The germline V gene has CDR1 LGHDT and CDR2 YNNKEL (reference sequence). J lost 2 bases, V lost 3 bases, and 2 bases had no gene match. CDR3 region: CASSHRTGQETQYF. CDR3 nucleotide sequence: TGTGCCAGCAGCCACCGGACAGGGCAAGAGACCCAGTACTTC.